The sequence of this T cell receptor beta chain was determined in a study of T cell responses to AZD1222 COVID-19 vaccine. About the study: Second-dose intervals near 4 or 12 weeks were combined. Overall study findings and caveats: Only a handful of AZD1222 recipients, roughly 6 in all, had baseline seropositivity. Possibly, clonal diversity was underestimated; donors were largely white British and included more females. None of the repertoires were sampled until the peak T cell response had passed.

Clones were sequenced by immunoSEQ multiplex PCR, and TCRdb holds only the in-frame ones, with some missing. The table includes under 200,000 clones, roughly 90% detected once. A note on this clone: Its antigen is still unknown.

This sequence was found in an adult in good health. Sequencing used peripheral blood, obtained on day 0 of AZD1222 vaccination.

The CDR3 region has the DNA TGTGCCAGCAATGACCTAGCGGGAGGGCCGGATGAGCAGTTCTTC. It yields the protein CASNDLAGGPDEQFF. The J gene is TRBJ2-1, the V gene TRBV25-1, with 12 bases identical to TRBD2. The CDR3 is made up of 15 amino acids. Germline CDR1 and CDR2: MGHDK and SYGVNS. The V gene end was trimmed by 7 bases and the J gene end by 8 bases; junction bases not matched to a gene: 9.